Below are 2 T cell receptor beta chains sequenced from a single sample in a study of T cells after yellow fever vaccination. MiXCR, applied by TCRdb to the 5' RACE reads, yields one record per CDR3 protein. The sample includes approximately 510,000 distinct CDR3 sequences, 20% to 25% seen only once; the top ten take about 15%. Sequences were derived from PBMCs, sampled about 21 days after the first yellow fever vaccination. These receptor sequences come from a man between 18 and 29 years old who received the YFV17D yellow fever vaccine.

The gene calls are TRBV9 and TRBJ2-2, with D hard to call. The CDR3 spans 17 residues. CDR1 SGDLS and CDR2 YYNGEE come from the germline V gene. The V and J ends lost 0 bases and 0 bases respectively, with 12 bases between them. CDR3 region: CASSVGGSGPNTGELFF. CDR3 bases: TGTGCCAGCAGCGTAGGAGGTAGTGGGCCGAACACCGGGGAGCTGTTTTTT.

The chain carries TRBV20-1 and TRBJ2-7; either TRBD1 or TRBD2 may fit D (5 bases each). There are 15 residues in the CDR3. The V end was cut by 0 bases, the J end by 7 bases, with 19 bases between. CDR1 is DFQATT and CDR2 is SNEGSKA in the germline V gene (reference sequence). This CDR3 is CSARDHTRGAKEQYF. CDR3 nucleotides: TGCAGTGCTAGAGATCATACTAGAGGGGCTAAGGAGCAGTACTTC.